A selection of T cell receptor beta chains follows, all from one sample in a study of blood T cells in healthy people across ages. TCRdb re-analysed the 5' RACE reads in MiXCR, keeping a single row per CDR3 protein. The table includes about 1.4 million distinct CDR3 sequences, almost 60% detected once. Sequencing was carried out using blood. These receptors originate from a man aged 18 to 30 in good health. Each CDR3 is given with its conserved first and last residue. The D gene is left open where the match is weak. A row's size may be missing; if present it is once, few, many or a size class.

clone_size	j_call	d_call	v_call	cdr3_nt	cdr3_aa
.	TRBJ2-3	.	TRBV7-6	TGTGCCAGCAGCCCGACAGTACTCACAGATACGCAGTATTTT	CASSPTVLTDTQYF
.	TRBJ2-3	.	TRBV11-2	TGTGCCAGCAGCCCTACCCCGTCCCGTACCACAGATACGCAGTATTTT	CASSPTPSRTTDTQYF
many	TRBJ2-1	.	TRBV5-1	TGCGCCAGCAGACCTATGGGGGGATTAGGGGGGAATGAGCAGTTCTTC	CASRPMGGLGGNEQFF
.	TRBJ2-3	TRBD2	TRBV11-2	TGTGCCAGCAGCTTTAATAGGGCTAGCGGGGGTCCGGATACGCAGTATTTT	CASSFNRASGGPDTQYF
few	TRBJ2-1	.	TRBV4-1	TGCGCCAGCAGCCATATCAAGTACAATGAGCAGTTCTTC	CASSHIKYNEQFF
.	TRBJ2-5	TRBD2	TRBV25-1	TGTGCCAGCAGTGAATTCGGGCAGGGAGGGAAGACCCAGTACTTC	CASSEFGQGGKTQYF
.	TRBJ2-1	.	TRBV6-6	TGTGCCAGCAGTTATCAGGGGAAGGTCGATGAGCAGTTCTTC	CASSYQGKVDEQFF
.	TRBJ2-1	TRBD1	TRBV5-1	TGCGCCAGCAGCTTGGTGCAACGACAGGGGAGCAATGAGCAGTTCTTC	CASSLVQRQGSNEQFF
.	TRBJ1-5	.	TRBV7-6	TGTGCCAGCAGCTTAACGGACACTGATCAGCCCCAGCATTTT	CASSLTDTDQPQHF
few	TRBJ1-5	.	TRBV5-6	TGTGCCAGCAGCTTGGGGACTAGCAATCAGCCCCAGCATTTT	CASSLGTSNQPQHF
few	TRBJ2-1	TRBD2	TRBV10-3	TGTGCCATCAAGGACTGGGGGGGAGATAGAAATGAGCAGTTCTTC	CAIKDWGGDRNEQFF
.	TRBJ2-6	TRBD2	TRBV9	TGTGCCAGCAGCGTAGATTGGGTGGGGACTAGCGGGGACTCTGGGGCCAACGTCCTGACTTTC	CASSVDWVGTSGDSGANVLTF
few	TRBJ2-3	.	TRBV27	TGTGCCAGCGGAGAGCTAGTCTCAGATACGCAGTATTTT	CASGELVSDTQYF
.	TRBJ1-4	.	TRBV21-1	TGTGCCAGCAGCAAAAAGGGACAGGGTGCAACTAATGAAAAACTGTTTTTT	CASSKKGQGATNEKLFF
.	TRBJ2-5	.	TRBV29-1	TGCAGCGTTGGGGACACCCTCCAAGAGACCCAGTACTTC	CSVGDTLQETQYF
few	TRBJ2-7	.	TRBV20-1	TGCAGTGCCCGCGTTCTAGATCACGAGCAGTACTTC	CSARVLDHEQYF
few	TRBJ2-3	TRBD1	TRBV12-3/TRBV12-4	TGTGCCAGCAGCCGTGACAGGGGTAGCACAGATACGCAGTATTTT	CASSRDRGSTDTQYF